This T cell receptor beta chain was recovered during a study of T cell responses to AZD1222 COVID-19 vaccine. General study findings and limits: Baseline serostatus was positive in only a handful of AZD1222 recipients.

TCRdb's copy holds only in-frame clones and misses some; the assay was immunoSEQ multiplex PCR. The data contain about 150,000 clones, about nine tenths of them singletons. The CDR3 is 14 residues long. J lost 3 bases, V lost 10 bases, and 9 bases had no gene match. Germline CDR1 and CDR2: LNHDA and SQIVND (reference sequence). As regards this clone: Its specificity is not known.

Sequences were derived from peripheral blood, sampled 28 days after the second AZD1222 dose. The receptor's source is an adult who received the AZD1222 COVID-19 vaccine. J is TRBJ2-1 and V is TRBV19; 7 nucleotides align to TRBD2. The CDR3 DNA reads as TGTGCCACTCAAACCGGGACTAACTACAATGAGCAGTTCTTC. Its protein product is CATQTGTNYNEQFF.